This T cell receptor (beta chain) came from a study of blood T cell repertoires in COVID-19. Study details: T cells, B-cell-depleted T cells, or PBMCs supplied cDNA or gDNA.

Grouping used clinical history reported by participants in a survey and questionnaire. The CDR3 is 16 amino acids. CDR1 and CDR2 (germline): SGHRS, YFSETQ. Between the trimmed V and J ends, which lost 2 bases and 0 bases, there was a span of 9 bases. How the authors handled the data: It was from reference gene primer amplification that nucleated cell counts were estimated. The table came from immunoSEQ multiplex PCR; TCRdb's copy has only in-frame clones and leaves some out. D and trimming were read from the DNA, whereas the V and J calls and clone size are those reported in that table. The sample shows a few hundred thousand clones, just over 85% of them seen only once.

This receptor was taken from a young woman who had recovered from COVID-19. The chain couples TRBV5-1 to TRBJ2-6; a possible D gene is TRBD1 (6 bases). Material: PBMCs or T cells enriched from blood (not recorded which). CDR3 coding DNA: TGCGCCAGCAGCTTAGGGACACTCTCTGGGGCCAACGTCCTGACTTTC. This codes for CASSLGTLSGANVLTF. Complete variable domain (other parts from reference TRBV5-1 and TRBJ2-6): KAGVTQTPRYLIKTRGQQVTLSCSPISGHRSVSWYQQTPGQGLQFLFEYFSETQRNKGNFPGRFSGRQFSNSRSEMNVSTLELGDSALYLCASSLGTLSGANVLTFGAGSRLTVL.